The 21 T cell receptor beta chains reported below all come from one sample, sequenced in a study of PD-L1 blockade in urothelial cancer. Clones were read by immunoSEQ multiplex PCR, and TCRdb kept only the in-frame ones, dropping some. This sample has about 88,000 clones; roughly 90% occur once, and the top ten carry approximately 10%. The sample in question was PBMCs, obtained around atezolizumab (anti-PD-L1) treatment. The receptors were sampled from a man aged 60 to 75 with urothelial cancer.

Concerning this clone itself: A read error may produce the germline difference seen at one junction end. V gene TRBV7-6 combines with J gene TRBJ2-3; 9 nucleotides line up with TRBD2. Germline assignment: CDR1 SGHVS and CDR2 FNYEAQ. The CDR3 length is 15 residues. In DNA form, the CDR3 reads TGTGCCAGCAGCCTAGCGGGGACTAGCACAGATACGCAGTATTTT. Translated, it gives CASSLAGTSTDTQYF.

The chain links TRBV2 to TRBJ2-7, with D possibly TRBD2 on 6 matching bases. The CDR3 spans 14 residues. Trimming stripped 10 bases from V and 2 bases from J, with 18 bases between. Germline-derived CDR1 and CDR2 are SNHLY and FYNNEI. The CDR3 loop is CATSPGGRAYEQYF. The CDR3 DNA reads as TGTGCCACCAGCCCCGGGGGACGCGCCTACGAGCAGTACTTC.

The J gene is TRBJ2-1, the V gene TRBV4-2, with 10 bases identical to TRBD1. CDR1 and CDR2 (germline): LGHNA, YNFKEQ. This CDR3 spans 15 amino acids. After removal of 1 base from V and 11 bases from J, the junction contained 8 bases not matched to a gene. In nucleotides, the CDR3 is TGTGCCAGCAGCCAAGCCCCCGGGACAGGGGATAAGCAGTTCTTC. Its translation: CASSQAPGTGDKQFF.

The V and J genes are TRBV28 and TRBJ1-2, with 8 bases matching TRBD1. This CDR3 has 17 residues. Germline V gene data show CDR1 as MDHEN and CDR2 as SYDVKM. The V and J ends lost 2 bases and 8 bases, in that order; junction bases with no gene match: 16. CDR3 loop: CASSLELGTGGSRGYTF. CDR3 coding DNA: TGTGCCAGCAGTTTAGAGTTAGGGACAGGAGGTTCTAGGGGCTACACCTTC.

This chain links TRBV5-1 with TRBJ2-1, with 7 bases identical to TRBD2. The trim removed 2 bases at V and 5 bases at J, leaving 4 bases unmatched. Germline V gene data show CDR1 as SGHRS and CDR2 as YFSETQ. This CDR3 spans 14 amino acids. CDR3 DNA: TGCGCCAGCAGCTTAGACGGGACTAACAATGAGCAGTTCTTC. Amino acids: CASSLDGTNNEQFF.

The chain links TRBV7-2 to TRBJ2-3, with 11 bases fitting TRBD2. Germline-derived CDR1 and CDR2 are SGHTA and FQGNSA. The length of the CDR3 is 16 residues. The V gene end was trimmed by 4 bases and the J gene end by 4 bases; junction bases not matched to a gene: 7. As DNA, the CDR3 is TGTGCCAGCAGCTCCCGCGCGGGACTAGCGGCAGATACGCAGTATTTT. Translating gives CASSSRAGLAADTQYF.

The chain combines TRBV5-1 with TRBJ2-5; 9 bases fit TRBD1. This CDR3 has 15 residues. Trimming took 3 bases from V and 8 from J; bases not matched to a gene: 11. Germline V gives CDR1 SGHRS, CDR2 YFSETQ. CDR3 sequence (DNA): TGCGCCAGCAGCTCCTCCGGGACAGGGCTGAGAACCCAGTACTTC. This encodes CASSSSGTGLRTQYF.

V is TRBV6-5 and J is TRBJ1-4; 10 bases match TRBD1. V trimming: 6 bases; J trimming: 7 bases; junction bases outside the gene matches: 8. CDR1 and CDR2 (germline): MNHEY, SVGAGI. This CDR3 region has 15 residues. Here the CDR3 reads CASRTGGAEGEKLFF. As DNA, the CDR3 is TGTGCCAGCAGGACAGGGGGCGCAGAGGGTGAAAAACTGTTTTTT.

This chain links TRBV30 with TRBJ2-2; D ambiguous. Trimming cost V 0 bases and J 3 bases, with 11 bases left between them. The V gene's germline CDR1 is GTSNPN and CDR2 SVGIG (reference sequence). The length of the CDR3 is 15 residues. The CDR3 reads CAWSVTEKYTGELFF. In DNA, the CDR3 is TGTGCCTGGAGTGTAACGGAGAAATACACCGGGGAGCTGTTTTTT.

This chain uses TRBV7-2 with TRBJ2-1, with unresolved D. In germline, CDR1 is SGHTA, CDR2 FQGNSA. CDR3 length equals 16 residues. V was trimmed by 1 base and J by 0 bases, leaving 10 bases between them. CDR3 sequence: CASSLVALSSYNEQFF. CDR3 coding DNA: TGTGCCAGCAGCTTAGTCGCCTTGAGCTCCTACAATGAGCAGTTCTTC. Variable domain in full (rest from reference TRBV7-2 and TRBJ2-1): GAGVSQSPSNKVTEKGKDVELRCDPISGHTALYWYRQSLGQGLEFLIYFQGNSAPDKSGLPSDRFSAERTGGSVSTLTIQRTQQEDSAVYLCASSLVALSSYNEQFFGPGTRLTVL.

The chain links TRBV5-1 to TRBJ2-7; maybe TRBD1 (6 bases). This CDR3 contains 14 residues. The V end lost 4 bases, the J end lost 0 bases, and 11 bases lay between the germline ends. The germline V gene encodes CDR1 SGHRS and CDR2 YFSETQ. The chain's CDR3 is CASSPGTYSYEQYF. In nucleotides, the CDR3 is TGCGCCAGCAGCCCAGGGACATACTCCTACGAGCAGTACTTC.

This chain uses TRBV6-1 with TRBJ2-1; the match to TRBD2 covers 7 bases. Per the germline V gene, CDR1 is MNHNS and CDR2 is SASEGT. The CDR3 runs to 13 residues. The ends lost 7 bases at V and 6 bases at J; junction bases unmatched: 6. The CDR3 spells CASTRAGTNEQFF. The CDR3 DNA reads TGTGCCAGCACCCGAGCGGGGACCAATGAGCAGTTCTTC.

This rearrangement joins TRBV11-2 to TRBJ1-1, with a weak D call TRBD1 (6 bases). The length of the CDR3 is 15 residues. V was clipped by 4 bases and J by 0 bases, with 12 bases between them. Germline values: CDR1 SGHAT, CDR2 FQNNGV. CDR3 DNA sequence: TGTGCCAGCAGCTCCGGACAGAGCATGAACACTGAAGCTTTCTTT. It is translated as CASSSGQSMNTEAFF.

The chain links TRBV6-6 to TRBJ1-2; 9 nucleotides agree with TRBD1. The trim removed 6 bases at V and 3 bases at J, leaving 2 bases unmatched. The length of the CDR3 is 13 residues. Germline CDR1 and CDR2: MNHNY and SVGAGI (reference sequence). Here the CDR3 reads CASSRDRDYGYTF. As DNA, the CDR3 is TGTGCCAGCAGCCGGGACAGGGACTATGGCTACACCTTC.

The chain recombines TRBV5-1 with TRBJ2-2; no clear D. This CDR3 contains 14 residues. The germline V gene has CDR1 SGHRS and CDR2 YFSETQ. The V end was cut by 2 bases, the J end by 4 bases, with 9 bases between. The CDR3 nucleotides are TGCGCCAGCAGCTTAGGTTGGAGCACCGGGGAGCTGTTTTTT. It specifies CASSLGWSTGELFF.

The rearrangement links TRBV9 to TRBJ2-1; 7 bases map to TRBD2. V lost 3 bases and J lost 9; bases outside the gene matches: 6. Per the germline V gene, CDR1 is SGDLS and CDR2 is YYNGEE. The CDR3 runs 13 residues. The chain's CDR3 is CASSEVPGGEQFF. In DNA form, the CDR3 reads TGTGCCAGCAGCGAGGTTCCGGGGGGTGAGCAGTTCTTC.

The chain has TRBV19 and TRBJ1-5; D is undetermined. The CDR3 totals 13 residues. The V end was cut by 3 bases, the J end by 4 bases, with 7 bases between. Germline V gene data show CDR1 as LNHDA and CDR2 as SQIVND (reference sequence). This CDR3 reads CASSIQTNQPQHF. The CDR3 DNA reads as TGTGCCAGTAGTATCCAGACAAATCAGCCCCAGCATTTT. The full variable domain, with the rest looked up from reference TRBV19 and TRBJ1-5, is DGGITQSPKYLFRKEGQNVTLSCEQNLNHDAMYWYRQDPGQGLRLIYYSQIVNDFQKGDIAEGYSVSREKKESFPLTVTSAQKNPTAFYLCASSIQTNQPQHFGDGTRLSIL.

In nucleotides, the CDR3 is TGCGCCAGCAGCGCCCAATACAGAGAAGAGACCCAGTACTTC. Encoded protein: CASSAQYREETQYF. The rearrangement links TRBV5-1 to TRBJ2-5; no clear D gene. The V end lost 4 bases, the J end lost 3 bases, and 13 bases lay between the germline ends. The CDR3 is 14 residues long. The germline V gene encodes CDR1 SGHRS and CDR2 YFSETQ.

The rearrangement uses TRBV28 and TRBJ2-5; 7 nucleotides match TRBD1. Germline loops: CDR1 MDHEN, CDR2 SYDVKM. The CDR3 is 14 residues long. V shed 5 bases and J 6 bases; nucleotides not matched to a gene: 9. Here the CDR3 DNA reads TGTGCCAGCAGTCCGGCTGGGGGACAGAAGACCCAGTACTTC. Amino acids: CASSPAGGQKTQYF.

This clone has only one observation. DNA of the CDR3: TGTGCCAGCAGTTGGCAGGGTAATCAGCCCCAGCATTTT. Protein: CASSWQGNQPQHF. V and J are TRBV6-5 and TRBJ1-5; a possible D gene is TRBD1 (5 bases). The length of the CDR3 is 13 residues. Germline V gene sequence: CDR1 MNHEY, CDR2 SVGAGI. The V end was cut by 4 bases, the J end by 4 bases, with 8 bases between.

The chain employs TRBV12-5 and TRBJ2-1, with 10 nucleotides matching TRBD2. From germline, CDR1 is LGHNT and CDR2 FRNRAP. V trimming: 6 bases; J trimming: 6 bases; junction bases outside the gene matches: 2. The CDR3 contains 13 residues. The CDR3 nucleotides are TGTGCTAGTGGGCTAGCGGGAGTCAATGAGCAGTTCTTC. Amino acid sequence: CASGLAGVNEQFF.